This T cell receptor (beta chain) was captured in a study of lung T cells in sarcoidosis with Löfgren's syndrome. On the study more broadly: CD4+ T cells build up in sarcoidosis bronchoalveolar lavage fluid. Repertoire analyses centered on Löfgren's syndrome patients.

MiXCR was run by TCRdb on the reads, yielding one entry per CDR3 protein. Of thousands of distinct CDR3 sequences in the sample, approximately 20% are singletons; the top ten hold roughly 7%. This clonotype was observed a few times. The junction departs from the called germline gene at one end, perhaps through a read error. The clonotype originates from a human donor with sarcoidosis (Löfgren's syndrome or another form), or a control subject (not recorded which). Sequencing was carried out using CD4+ T cells from bronchoalveolar lavage.

CDR3 bases: TGTGCCAGCAGCTTACAGGGCTCTGGGGCCAACGTCCTGGCTTTC. This encodes CASSLQGSGANVLAF. The chain couples TRBV7-2 to TRBJ2-6, with D possibly TRBD1 on 5 matching bases. CDR1 is SGHTA, CDR2 FQGNSA, per germline. The CDR3 is made up of 15 amino acids.